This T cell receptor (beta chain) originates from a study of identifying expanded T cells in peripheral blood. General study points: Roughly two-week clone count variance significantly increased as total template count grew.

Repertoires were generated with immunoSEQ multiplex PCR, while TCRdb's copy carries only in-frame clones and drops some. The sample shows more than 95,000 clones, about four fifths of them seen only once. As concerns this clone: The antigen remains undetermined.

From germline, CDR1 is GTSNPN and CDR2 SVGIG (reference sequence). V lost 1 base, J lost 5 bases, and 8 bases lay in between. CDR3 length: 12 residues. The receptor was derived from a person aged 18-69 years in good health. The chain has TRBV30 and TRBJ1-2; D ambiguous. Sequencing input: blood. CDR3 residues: CAWSGGLYGYTF. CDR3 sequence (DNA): TGTGCCTGGAGTGGGGGTTTGTATGGCTACACCTTC.